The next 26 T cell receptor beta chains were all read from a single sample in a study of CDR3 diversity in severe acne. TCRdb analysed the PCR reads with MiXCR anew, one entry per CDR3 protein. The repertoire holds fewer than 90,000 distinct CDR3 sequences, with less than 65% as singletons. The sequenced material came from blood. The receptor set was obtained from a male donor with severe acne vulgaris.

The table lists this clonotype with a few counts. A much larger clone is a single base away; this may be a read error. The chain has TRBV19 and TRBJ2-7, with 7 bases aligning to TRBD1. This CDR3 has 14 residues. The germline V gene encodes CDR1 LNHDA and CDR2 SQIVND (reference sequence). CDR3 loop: CASSIGQETYEQDF. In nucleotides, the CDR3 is TGTGCCAGTAGTATTGGACAGGAAACCTACGAGCAGGACTTC.

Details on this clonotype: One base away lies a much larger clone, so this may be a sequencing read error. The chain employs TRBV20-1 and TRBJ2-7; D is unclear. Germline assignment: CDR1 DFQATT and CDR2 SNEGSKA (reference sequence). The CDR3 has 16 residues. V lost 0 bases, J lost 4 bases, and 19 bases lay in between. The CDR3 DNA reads TGCAGTGCTAGAGATCTAAGCTTCCAGGATCCGTACGAGCAGTACTTC. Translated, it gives CSARDLSFQDPYEQYF.

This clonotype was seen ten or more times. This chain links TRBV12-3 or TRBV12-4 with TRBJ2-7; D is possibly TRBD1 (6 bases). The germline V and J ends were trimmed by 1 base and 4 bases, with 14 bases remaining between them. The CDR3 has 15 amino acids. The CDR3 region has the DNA TGTGCCAGCAGTTTAGGGCAGGGGAACGAATACGAGCAGTACTTC. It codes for CASSLGQGNEYEQYF.

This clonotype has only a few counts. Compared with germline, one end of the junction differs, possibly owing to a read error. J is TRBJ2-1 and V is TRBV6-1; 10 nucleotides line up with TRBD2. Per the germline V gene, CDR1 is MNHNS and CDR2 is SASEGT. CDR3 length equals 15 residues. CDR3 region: CASSTGTSDYKEQFF. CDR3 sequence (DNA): TGTGCCAGCAGTACAGGGACTAGCGACTACAAGGAGCAGTTCTTC.

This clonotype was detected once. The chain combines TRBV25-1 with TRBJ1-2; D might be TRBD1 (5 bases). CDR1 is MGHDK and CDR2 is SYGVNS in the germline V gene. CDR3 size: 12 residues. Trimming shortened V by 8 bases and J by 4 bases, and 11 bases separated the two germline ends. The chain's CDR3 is CASFGRGYGYTF. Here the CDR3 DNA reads TGTGCCAGCTTTGGTAGGGGCTATGGCTACACCTTC.

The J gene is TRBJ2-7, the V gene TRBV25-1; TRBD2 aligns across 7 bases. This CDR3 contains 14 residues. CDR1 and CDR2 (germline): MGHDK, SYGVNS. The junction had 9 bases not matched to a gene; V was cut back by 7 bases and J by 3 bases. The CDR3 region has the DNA TGTGCCAGCAAACCGTCTAGCGGCGGCTACGAGCAGTACTTC. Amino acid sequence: CASKPSSGGYEQYF.

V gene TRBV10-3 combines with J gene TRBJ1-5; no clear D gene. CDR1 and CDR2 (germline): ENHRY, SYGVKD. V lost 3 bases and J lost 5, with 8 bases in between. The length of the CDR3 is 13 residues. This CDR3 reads CAISDGYDQPQHF. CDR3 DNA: TGTGCCATCAGTGACGGTTATGATCAGCCCCAGCATTTT.

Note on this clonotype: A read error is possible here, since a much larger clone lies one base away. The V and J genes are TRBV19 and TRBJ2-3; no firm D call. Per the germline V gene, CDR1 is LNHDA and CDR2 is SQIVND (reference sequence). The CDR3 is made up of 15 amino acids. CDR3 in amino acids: CAGSIRRTEADTQYF. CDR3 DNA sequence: TGTGCCGGTAGTATACGACGGACCGAGGCAGATACGCAGTATTTT.

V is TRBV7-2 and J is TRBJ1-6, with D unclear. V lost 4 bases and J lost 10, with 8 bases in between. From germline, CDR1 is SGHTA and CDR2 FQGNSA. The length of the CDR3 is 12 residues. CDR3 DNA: TGTGCCAGCAGCTCACGAGGGTCACCCCTCCACTTT. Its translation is CASSSRGSPLHF.

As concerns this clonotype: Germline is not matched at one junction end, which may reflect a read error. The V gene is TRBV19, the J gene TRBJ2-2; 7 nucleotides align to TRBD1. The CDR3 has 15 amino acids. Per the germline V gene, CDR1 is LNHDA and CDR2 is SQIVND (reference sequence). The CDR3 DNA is TGTGCCAGTACCCAAATACAGGGGAACACCGGGGAGCCGTTTTTT. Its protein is CASTQIQGNTGEPFF.

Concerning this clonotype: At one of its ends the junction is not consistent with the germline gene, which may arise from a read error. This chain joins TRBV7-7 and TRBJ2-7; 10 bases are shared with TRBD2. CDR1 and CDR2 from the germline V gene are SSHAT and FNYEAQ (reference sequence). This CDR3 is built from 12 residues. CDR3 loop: CASSRTSGEQYF. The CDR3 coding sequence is TGTGCTAGCAGCAGGACTAGCGGAGAGCAGTACTTC.

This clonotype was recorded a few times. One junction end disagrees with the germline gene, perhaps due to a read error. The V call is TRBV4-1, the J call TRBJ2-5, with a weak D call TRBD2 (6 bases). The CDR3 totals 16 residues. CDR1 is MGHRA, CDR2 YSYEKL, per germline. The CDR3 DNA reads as TGTGCCAGCAGCCAAGATCCCGGGACTGTACAAGAGACCCAGTACTTC. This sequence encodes CASSQDPGTVQETQYF.

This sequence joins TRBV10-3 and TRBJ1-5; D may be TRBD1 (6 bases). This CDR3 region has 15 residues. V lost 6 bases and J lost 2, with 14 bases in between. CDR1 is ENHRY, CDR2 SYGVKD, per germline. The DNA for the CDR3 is TGTGCCATCAGCTCAGACAGGCCCGGCAATCAGCCCCAGCATTTT. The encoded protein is CAISSDRPGNQPQHF.

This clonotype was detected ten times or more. The CDR3, as DNA: TGTGCCAGCAGCCCGGGATCCACCACAGATACGCAGTATTTT. Translation gives CASSPGSTTDTQYF. The J gene is TRBJ2-3, the V gene TRBV7-8; a possible D gene is TRBD2 (5 bases). The CDR3 runs to 14 residues. Trimming stripped 5 bases from V and 2 bases from J, with 11 bases between. The V gene's germline CDR1 is SGHVS and CDR2 FQNEAQ.

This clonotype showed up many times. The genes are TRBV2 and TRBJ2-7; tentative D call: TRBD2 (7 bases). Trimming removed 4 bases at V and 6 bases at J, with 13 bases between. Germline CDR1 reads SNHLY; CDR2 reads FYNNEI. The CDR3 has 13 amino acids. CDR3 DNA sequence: TGTGCCAGCAGTGGGGGGGGGCAGGTCGAGCAGTACTTC. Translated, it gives CASSGGGQVEQYF.

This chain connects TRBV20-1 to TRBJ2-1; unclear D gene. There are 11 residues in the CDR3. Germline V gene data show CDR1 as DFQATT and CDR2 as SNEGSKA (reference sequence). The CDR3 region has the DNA TGCAGCCGCACCGGATACAATGAGCAGTTCTTC. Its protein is CSRTGYNEQFF.

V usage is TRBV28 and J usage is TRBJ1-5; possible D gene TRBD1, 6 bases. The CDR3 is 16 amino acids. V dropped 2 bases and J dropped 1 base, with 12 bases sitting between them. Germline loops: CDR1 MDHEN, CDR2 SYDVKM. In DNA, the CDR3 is TGTGCCAGCAGTTTAACCTCGGGGGCAAGCAATCAGCCCCAGCATTTT. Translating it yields CASSLTSGASNQPQHF.

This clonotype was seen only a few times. CDR3 residues: CASPGQGREQYF. The CDR3 DNA reads TGTGCCAGTCCGGGACAGGGGCGCGAGCAGTACTTC. V usage is TRBV28 and J usage is TRBJ2-7, with 10 bases matching TRBD1. The CDR3 covers 12 residues. Germline-derived CDR1 and CDR2 are MDHEN and SYDVKM. Trimming removed 9 bases from V and 6 bases from J; junction bases left unmatched: 5.

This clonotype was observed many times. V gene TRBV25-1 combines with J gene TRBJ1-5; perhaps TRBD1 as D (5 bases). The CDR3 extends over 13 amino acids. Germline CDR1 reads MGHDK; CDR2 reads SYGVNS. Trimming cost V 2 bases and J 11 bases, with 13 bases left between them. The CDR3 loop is CASSERAGDSQHF. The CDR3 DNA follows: TGTGCCAGCAGTGAACGGGCGGGGGATTCCCAGCATTTT.

CDR3 protein: CASSRQGAGELFF. DNA for the CDR3: TGTGCCAGCAGTCGACAGGGGGCCGGGGAGCTGTTTTTT. This rearrangement joins TRBV6-5 to TRBJ2-2; 9 positions agree with TRBD1. CDR3 length: 13 amino acids. V lost 5 bases to trimming and J lost 6 bases; unmatched junction nucleotides: 1. Germline loops: CDR1 MNHEY, CDR2 SVGAGI.

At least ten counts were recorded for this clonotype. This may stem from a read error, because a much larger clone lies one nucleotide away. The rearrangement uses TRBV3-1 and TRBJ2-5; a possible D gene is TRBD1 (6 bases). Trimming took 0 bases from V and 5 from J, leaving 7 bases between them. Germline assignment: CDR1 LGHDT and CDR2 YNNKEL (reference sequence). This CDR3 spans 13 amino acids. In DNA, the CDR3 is TGTGCCAGCAGCCAAGAAACAGGGGAGACCCAGTACTTC. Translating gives CASSQETGETQYF.

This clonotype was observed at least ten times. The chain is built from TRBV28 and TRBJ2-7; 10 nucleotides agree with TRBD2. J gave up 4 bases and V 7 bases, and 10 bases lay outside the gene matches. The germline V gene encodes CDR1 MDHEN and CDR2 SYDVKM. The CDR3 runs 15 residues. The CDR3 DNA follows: TGTGCCAGCACAAATAGCGGGAGGACAATGTACGAGCAGTACTTC. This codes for CASTNSGRTMYEQYF.

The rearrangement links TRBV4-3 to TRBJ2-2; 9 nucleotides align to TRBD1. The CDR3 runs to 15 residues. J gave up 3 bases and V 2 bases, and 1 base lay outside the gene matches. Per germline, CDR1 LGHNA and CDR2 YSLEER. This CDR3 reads CASSQWTGDTGELFF. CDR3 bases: TGCGCCAGCAGCCAATGGACAGGGGACACCGGGGAGCTGTTTTTT.

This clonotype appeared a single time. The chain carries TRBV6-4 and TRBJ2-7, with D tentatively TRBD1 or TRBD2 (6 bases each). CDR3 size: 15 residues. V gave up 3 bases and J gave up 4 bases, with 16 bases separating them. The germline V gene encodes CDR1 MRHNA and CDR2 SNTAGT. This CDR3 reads CASSESGEGGYEQYF. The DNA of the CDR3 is TGTGCCAGCAGTGAGTCAGGGGAAGGAGGGTACGAGCAGTACTTC.

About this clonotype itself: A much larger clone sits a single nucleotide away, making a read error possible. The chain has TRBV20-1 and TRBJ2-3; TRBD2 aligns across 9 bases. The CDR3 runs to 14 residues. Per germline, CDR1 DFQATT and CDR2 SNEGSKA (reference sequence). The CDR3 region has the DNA TGCAGTGCTCCCGTACTAGCGGGCGCAGATACGCAGTGTTTT. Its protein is CSAPVLAGADTQCF.

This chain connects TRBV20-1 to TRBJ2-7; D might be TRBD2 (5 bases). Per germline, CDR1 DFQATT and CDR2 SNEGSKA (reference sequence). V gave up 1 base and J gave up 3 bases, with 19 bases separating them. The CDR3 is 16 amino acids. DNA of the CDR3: TGCAGTGCTAGAGGAGCCATCGAAGGAGGCGGCTACGAGCAGTACTTC. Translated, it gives CSARGAIEGGGYEQYF.